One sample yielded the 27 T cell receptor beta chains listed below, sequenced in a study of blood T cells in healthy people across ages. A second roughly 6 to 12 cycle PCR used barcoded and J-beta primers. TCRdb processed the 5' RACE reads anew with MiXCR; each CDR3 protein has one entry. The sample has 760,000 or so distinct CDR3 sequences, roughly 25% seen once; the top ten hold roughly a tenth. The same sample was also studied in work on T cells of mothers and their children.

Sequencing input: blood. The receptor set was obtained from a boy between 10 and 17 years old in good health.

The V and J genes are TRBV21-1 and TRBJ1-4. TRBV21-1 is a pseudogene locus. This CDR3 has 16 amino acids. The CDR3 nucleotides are TGTGCCAGCAGCAAAAAAGACGGATGGCTCAGGGAAAAACTGTTTTTT. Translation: CASSKKDGWLREKLFF.

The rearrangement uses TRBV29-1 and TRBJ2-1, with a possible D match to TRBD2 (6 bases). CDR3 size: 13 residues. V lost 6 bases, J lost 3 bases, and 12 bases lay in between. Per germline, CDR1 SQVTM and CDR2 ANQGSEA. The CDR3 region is CSVRDLLYNEQFF. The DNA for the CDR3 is TGCAGCGTGCGGGACTTACTCTACAATGAGCAGTTCTTC.

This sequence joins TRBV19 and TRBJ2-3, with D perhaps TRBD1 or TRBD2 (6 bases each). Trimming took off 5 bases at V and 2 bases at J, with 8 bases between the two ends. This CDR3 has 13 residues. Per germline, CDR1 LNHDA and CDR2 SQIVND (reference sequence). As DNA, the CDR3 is TGTGCCAGTAGTTCGGGGGCCACAGATACGCAGTATTTT. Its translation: CASSSGATDTQYF.

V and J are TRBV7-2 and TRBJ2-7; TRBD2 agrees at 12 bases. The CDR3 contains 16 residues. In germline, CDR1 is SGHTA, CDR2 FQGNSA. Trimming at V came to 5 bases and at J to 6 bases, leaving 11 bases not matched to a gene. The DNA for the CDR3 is TGTGCCAGCAGCCCGACTAGCGGGGGCGCCTGGGGCGAGCAGTACTTC. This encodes CASSPTSGGAWGEQYF. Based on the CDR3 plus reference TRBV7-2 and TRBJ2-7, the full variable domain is GAGVSQSPSNKVTEKGKDVELRCDPISGHTALYWYRQSLGQGLEFLIYFQGNSAPDKSGLPSDRFSAERTGGSVSTLTIQRTQQEDSAVYLCASSPTSGGAWGEQYFGPGTRLTVT.

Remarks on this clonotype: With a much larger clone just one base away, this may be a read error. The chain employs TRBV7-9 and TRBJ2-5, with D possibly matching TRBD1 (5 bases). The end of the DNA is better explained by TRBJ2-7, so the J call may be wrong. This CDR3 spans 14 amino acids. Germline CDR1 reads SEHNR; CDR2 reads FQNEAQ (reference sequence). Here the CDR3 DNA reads TGTGCCAGCAGCTCTCGGGCGGAAGGGGACGAGCAGTACTTC. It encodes CASSSRAEGDEQYF.

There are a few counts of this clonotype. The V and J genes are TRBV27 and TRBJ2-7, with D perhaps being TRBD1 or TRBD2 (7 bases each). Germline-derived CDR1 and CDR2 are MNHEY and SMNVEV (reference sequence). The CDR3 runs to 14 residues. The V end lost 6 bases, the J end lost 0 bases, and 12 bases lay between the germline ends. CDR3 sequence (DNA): TGTGCCAGCAGGGGGGGGGACAGCTCCTACGAGCAGTACTTC. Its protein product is CASRGGDSSYEQYF.

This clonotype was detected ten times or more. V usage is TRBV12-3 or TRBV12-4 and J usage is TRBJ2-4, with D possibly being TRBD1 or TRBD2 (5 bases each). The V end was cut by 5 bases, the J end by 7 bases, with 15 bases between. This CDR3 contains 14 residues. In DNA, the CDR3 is TGTGCCAGCAGTCCGTGGAGAGGGGTGAACATTCAGTACTTC. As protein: CASSPWRGVNIQYF.

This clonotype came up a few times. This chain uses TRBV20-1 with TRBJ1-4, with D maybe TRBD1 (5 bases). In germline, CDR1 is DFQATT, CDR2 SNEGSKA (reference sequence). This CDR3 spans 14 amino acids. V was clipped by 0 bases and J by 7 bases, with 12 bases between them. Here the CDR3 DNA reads TGCAGTGCTAGAGAGGAGGGACGTGGTGAAAAACTGTTTTTT. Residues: CSAREEGRGEKLFF.

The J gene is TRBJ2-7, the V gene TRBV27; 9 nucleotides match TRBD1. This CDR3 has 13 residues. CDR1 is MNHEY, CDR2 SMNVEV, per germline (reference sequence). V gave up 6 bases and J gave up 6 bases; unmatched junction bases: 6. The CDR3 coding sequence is TGTGCCAGCAGAGGGACAGGGTGGGGCGAGCAGTACTTC. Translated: CASRGTGWGEQYF.

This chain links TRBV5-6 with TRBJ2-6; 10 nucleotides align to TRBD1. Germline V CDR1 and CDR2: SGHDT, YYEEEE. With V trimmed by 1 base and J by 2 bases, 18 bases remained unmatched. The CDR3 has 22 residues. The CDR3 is CASSLYFETGGFILAGANVLTF. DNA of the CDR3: TGTGCCAGCAGCTTGTACTTTGAGACAGGGGGCTTTATTCTAGCTGGGGCCAACGTCCTGACTTTC.

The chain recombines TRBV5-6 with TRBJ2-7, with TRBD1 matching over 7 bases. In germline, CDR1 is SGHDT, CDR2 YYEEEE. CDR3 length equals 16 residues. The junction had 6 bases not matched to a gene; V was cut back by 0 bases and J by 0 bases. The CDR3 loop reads CASSLARAGGSYEQYF. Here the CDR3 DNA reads TGTGCCAGCAGCTTGGCCAGGGCAGGGGGCTCCTACGAGCAGTACTTC.

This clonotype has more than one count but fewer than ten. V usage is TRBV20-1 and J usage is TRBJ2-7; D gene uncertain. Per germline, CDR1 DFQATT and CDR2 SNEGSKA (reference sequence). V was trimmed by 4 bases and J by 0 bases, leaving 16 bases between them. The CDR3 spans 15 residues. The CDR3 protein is CSANAQTTGSYEQYF. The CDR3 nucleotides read TGCAGTGCTAACGCGCAGACAACCGGCTCCTACGAGCAGTACTTC.

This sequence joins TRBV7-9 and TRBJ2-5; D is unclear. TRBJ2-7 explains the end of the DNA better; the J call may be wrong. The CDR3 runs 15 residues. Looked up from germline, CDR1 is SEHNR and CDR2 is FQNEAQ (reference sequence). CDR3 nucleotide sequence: TGTGCCAGCAGCCCTACTGGACGGAACTGGGGCGAGCAGTACTTC. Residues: CASSPTGRNWGEQYF.

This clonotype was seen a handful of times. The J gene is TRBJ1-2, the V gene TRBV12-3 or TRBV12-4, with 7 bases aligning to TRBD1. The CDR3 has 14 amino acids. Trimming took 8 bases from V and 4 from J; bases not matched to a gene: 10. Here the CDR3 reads CASREGGRGYGYTF. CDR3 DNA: TGTGCCAGCCGAGAAGGGGGCAGGGGCTATGGCTACACCTTC.

The DNA of the CDR3 is TGTGCCAGCAGCTCCCCCGGGCAGGTGAACTATGGCTACACCTTC. Translated, it gives CASSSPGQVNYGYTF. The V call is TRBV7-9, the J call TRBJ1-2; D call uncertain. Germline-derived CDR1 and CDR2 are SEHNR and FQNEAQ (reference sequence). The CDR3 is 15 residues long. V lost 4 bases and J 2 bases, leaving 14 bases between the germline ends.

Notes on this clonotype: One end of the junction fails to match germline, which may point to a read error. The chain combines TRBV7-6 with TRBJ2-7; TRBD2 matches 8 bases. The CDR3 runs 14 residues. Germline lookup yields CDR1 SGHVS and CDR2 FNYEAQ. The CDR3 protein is CASSRAAGGYERYF. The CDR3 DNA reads TGTGCCAGCAGCCGGGCGGCGGGGGGCTACGAGCGGTACTTC.

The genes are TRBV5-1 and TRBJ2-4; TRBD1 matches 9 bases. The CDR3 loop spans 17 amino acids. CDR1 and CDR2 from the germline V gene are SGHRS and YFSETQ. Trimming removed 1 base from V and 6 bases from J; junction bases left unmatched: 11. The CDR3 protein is CASSLSGQGKSGNIQYF. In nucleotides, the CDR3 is TGCGCCAGCAGCTTGTCTGGACAGGGGAAATCGGGAAACATTCAGTACTTC.

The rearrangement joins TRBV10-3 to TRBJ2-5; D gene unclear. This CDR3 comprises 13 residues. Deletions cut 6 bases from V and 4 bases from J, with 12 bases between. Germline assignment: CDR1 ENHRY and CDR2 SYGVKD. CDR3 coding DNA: TGTGCCATCAGGAGAGAAGGCGGAGAGACCCAGTACTTC. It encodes CAIRREGGETQYF.

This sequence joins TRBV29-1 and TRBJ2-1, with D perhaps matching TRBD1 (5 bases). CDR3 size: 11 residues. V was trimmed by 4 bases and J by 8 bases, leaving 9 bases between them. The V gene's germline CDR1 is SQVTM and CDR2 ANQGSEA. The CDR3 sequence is CSVGLGDEQFF. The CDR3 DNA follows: TGCAGCGTTGGCCTAGGGGATGAGCAGTTCTTC.

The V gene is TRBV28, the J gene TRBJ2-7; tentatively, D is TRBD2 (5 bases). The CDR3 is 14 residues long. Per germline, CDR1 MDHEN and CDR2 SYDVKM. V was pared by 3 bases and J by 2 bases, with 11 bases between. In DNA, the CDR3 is TGTGCCAGCAGTTTTGAGGGATTCGCCTACGAGCAGTACTTC. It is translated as CASSFEGFAYEQYF.

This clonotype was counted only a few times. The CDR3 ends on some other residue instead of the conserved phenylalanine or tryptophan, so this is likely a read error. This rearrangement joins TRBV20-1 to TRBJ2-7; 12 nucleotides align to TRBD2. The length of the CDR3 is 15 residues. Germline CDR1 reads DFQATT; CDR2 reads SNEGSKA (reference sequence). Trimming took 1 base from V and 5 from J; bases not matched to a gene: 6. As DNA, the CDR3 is TGCAGTGCTAGAGGGCTAGCGGGGGGGCTGAACGAGCAGTACCTC. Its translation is CSARGLAGGLNEQYL.

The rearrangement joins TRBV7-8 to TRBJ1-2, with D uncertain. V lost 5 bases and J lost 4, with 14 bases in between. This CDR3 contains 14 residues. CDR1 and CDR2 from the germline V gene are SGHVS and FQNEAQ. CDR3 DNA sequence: TGTGCCAGCAGCCTGAGAGAGAACCTCTATGGCTACACCTTC. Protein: CASSLRENLYGYTF.

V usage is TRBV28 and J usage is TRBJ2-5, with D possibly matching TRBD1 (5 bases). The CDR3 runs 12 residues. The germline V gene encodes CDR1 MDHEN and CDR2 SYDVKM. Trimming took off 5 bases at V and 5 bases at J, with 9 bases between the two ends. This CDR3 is CASSRGYETQYF. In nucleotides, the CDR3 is TGTGCCAGCAGTAGGGGTTACGAGACCCAGTACTTC.

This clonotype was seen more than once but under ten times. DNA for the CDR3: TGTGCCAGCAGCCCCCCAGGACGGGAAGAGACCCAGTACTTC. Translation: CASSPPGREETQYF. V and J are TRBV9 and TRBJ2-5; D not certain. V gave up 4 bases and J gave up 3 bases, with 13 bases separating them. CDR1 and CDR2 (germline): SGDLS, YYNGEE. The CDR3 is 14 residues long.

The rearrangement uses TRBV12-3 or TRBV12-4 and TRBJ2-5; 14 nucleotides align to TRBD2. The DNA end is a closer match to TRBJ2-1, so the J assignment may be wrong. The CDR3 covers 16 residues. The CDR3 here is CASSPTTSGRASEQFF. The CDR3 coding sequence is TGTGCCAGCAGTCCCACGACTAGCGGGAGGGCCAGTGAGCAGTTCTTC.

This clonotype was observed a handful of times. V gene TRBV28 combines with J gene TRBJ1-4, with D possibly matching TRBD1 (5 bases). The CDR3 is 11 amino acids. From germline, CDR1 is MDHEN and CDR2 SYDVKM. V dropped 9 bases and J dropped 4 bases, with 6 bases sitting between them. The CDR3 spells CASDSNEKLFF. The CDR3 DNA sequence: TGTGCCAGTGACAGTAATGAAAAACTGTTTTTT.

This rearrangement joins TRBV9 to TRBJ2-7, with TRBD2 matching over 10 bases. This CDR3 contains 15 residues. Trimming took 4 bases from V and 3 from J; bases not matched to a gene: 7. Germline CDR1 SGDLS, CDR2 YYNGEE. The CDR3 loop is CASSPKTSGYYEQYF. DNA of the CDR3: TGTGCCAGCAGCCCTAAGACTAGCGGGTACTACGAGCAGTACTTC.